This T cell receptor (beta chain) was profiled in a study of blood T cell repertoires in COVID-19. Study in general: Nucleic acid was either cDNA or gDNA, and it came from T cells, B-cell-depleted T cells, or PBMCs.

Allocation to cohorts depended on clinical history reported by the participants. Donors of Cohort 3 who recovered were those that had two negative PCRs, clearance, or symptom resolution. The count of this clone is one. Per the authors' pipeline: Estimation of nucleated cell counts relied on the amplification of reference gene primers. Here immunoSEQ multiplex PCR was the method, and the copy in TCRdb shows in-frame clones only, minus some. V, J and clone size are those of that table, while D and trimming were read from the DNA. The sample lists some 500,000 clones, around 87% occurring once. Germline V lookup: CDR1 MGHRA, CDR2 YSYEKL. The CDR3 has 17 residues. The V gene end was trimmed by 2 bases and the J gene end by 4 bases; junction bases not matched to a gene: 10.

The gene calls are TRBV4-1 and TRBJ2-7; 11 bases map to TRBD2. The specimen was PBMCs or T cells enriched from blood (not recorded which). This receptor was identified in a woman aged 40-49 years who had recovered from COVID-19. The CDR3 region is CASSQLNLAGGPYEQYF. The CDR3 nucleotides are TGCGCCAGCAGCCAATTGAACCTAGCGGGAGGACCTTACGAGCAGTACTTC.